The 23 T cell receptor beta chains below were found in one sample sequenced in a study of metastatic and nonmetastatic thyroid tumors. Thyroid surgery took place with no prior treatment in any patient. TCRdb re-called the PCR reads via MiXCR. The profile shows about 16,000 clones, under 15% of them singletons. The material sequenced was tumor tissue. These receptors originate from a female donor with papillary thyroid cancer or a benign thyroid nodule (not recorded which). Some clones in this sample may be carry-over from other donors' samples.

At least ten counts were recorded for this clone. The DNA of the CDR3 is TGCAGCGTTGAGGGGGGATTGGGGCAGCCCCAGCATTTT. As protein: CSVEGGLGQPQHF. J is TRBJ1-5 and V is TRBV29-1; possible D gene TRBD1, 5 bases. Germline-derived CDR1 and CDR2 are SQVTM and ANQGSEA. V was shortened by 3 bases and J by 7 bases, with 13 bases between the two germline ends. The CDR3 is made up of 13 amino acids.

This clone was recorded many times. The genes are TRBV19 and TRBJ2-3; 14 bases are shared with TRBD2. The CDR3 runs to 17 residues. V was pared by 6 bases and J by 8 bases, with 13 bases of the junction left unmatched. Germline CDR1 LNHDA, CDR2 SQIVND (reference sequence). CDR3 nucleotide sequence: TGTGCCAGTAGACGCACCGGGACTAGCGGGGGCCTATCTACGCAGTATTTT. Translation: CASRRTGTSGGLSTQYF.

This clone was observed many times. The chain couples TRBV6-1 to TRBJ1-4; the D gene is possibly TRBD1 (6 bases). Deletions cut 6 bases from V and 4 bases from J, with 15 bases between. Germline CDR1 and CDR2: MNHNS and SASEGT. The length of the CDR3 is 15 residues. The CDR3 region has the DNA TGTGCCAGCAGCGCCCAGGGGATTCTTAATGAAAAACTGTTTTTT. Encoded protein: CASSAQGILNEKLFF.

Sample share makes this clone medium-sized. This chain links TRBV19 with TRBJ2-1; 8 bases agree with TRBD2. The CDR3 extends over 12 amino acids. Germline CDR1 is LNHDA and CDR2 is SQIVND (reference sequence). V gave up 7 bases and J gave up 8 bases; unmatched junction bases: 4. Here the CDR3 reads CASNPGGYEQFF. The CDR3 nucleotides read TGTGCCAGTAACCCGGGAGGGTATGAGCAGTTCTTC.

The chain is built from TRBV6-1 and TRBJ1-5; 9 bases align to TRBD1. The CDR3 runs 16 residues. V trimming: 6 bases; J trimming: 1 base; junction bases outside the gene matches: 7. Per germline, CDR1 MNHNS and CDR2 SASEGT. CDR3 DNA sequence: TGTGCCAGCAGCCGCACAGGGGGCGCGAGCAATCAGCCCCAGCATTTT. It encodes CASSRTGGASNQPQHF.

Many counts were recorded for this clone. The chain is built from TRBV18 and TRBJ1-1, with D maybe TRBD1 (5 bases). V lost 3 bases to trimming and J lost 1 base, with 9 bases between them. Germline CDR1 KGHSH, CDR2 LQKENI. The CDR3 has 14 residues. Written as DNA, the CDR3 is TGTGCCAGCTCACCTCAGGGCCCGAACACTGAAGCTTTCTTT. It encodes CASSPQGPNTEAFF.

Relative to its sample, this clone is medium-sized. The genes are TRBV30 and TRBJ2-5; TRBD2 is a possible D gene (6 bases). CDR3 length: 11 amino acids. The V gene lost 3 bases and the J gene lost 9 bases, with 11 bases spanning the gap. Germline V gene data show CDR1 as GTSNPN and CDR2 as SVGIG (reference sequence). CDR3 residues: CAWRGGGAQYF. As DNA, the CDR3 is TGTGCCTGGAGGGGCGGCGGGGCCCAGTACTTC.

This clone appeared many times. J is TRBJ2-7 and V is TRBV7-6; D is undetermined. V was pared by 1 base and J by 2 bases, with 9 bases between. This CDR3 contains 14 residues. The germline V gene has CDR1 SGHVS and CDR2 FNYEAQ. Here the CDR3 reads CASSLDLSPYEQYF. The CDR3 region has the DNA TGTGCCAGCAGCTTAGATCTCAGTCCCTACGAGCAGTACTTC. Combining the CDR3 with reference TRBV7-6 and TRBJ2-7 gives the whole variable domain GAGVSQSPRYKVTKRGQDVALRCDPISGHVSLYWYRQALGQGPEFLTYFNYEAQQDKSGLPNDRFSAERPEGSISTLTIQRTEQRDSAMYRCASSLDLSPYEQYFGPGTRLTVT.

This clone is medium-sized by share. This rearrangement joins TRBV6-1 to TRBJ2-5; D may be TRBD2 (6 bases). Germline CDR1 is MNHNS and CDR2 is SASEGT. The CDR3 sequence is 15 residues long. Trimming shortened V by 6 bases and J by 1 base, and 15 bases separated the two germline ends. Here the CDR3 DNA reads TGTGCCAGCAGCCGGTGGCGGGGATCCCAAGAGACCCAGTACTTC. It translates to CASSRWRGSQETQYF.

This clone has at least ten counts. CDR3 nucleotide sequence: TGCGCCAGCAACGGCGGTTTGGCGGGGACACCCGGGGAGCTGTTTTTT. Its protein is CASNGGLAGTPGELFF. The chain recombines TRBV5-1 with TRBJ2-2, with D perhaps given as TRBD1 or TRBD2 (6 bases each). With 6 bases removed from V and 6 bases from J, the gap between germline ends came to 21 bases. The germline gives CDR1 SGHRS, CDR2 YFSETQ. This CDR3 contains 16 residues.

This clone is classed as medium-sized. The V gene is TRBV20-1, the J gene TRBJ2-1; 12 bases align to TRBD2. Unmatched junction bases numbered 17, after V lost 5 bases and J lost 6 bases. This CDR3 is built from 18 residues. Germline-derived CDR1 and CDR2 are DFQATT and SNEGSKA (reference sequence). The CDR3 DNA reads as TGCAGTGCTCCGGGACCCTCGTCGACTAGCGGGGGACTCAATGAGCAGTTCTTC. This translates into CSAPGPSSTSGGLNEQFF.

This clone has a count of ten or more. The chain employs TRBV20-1 and TRBJ2-7, with D possibly TRBD2 on 5 matching bases. Germline loops: CDR1 DFQATT, CDR2 SNEGSKA (reference sequence). The germline V and J ends were trimmed by 6 bases and 4 bases, with 22 bases remaining between them. The CDR3 sequence is 15 residues long. For the CDR3, the DNA is TGCAGTGCCCGCGGGCAGCCTCGAGGGTGGTACGAGCAGTACTTC. The encoded protein is CSARGQPRGWYEQYF.

There are many counts of this clone. V and J are TRBV5-1 and TRBJ2-4; D gene uncertain. This CDR3 region has 18 residues. From germline, CDR1 is SGHRS and CDR2 YFSETQ. Trimming removed 4 bases at V and 0 bases at J, with 20 bases between. The CDR3, as DNA: TGCGCCAGCAGCCCGACGCCGACGGGCCATTTAGCCAAAAACATTCAGTACTTC. The encoded protein is CASSPTPTGHLAKNIQYF.

This clone rates as medium-sized. This chain uses TRBV20-1 with TRBJ1-1; perhaps TRBD1 as D (5 bases). V gave up 6 bases and J gave up 1 base, with 15 bases separating them. Germline loops: CDR1 DFQATT, CDR2 SNEGSKA (reference sequence). The CDR3 length is 14 residues. The CDR3 region is CSAMGRNWNTEAFF. The CDR3 nucleotides are TGCAGTGCCATGGGACGAAACTGGAACACTGAAGCTTTCTTT.

This clone was observed at least ten times. The CDR3 DNA is TGTGCCAGCAGCTTAAGCGGGGGGGAAACAGATACGCAGTATTTT. It specifies CASSLSGGETDTQYF. The chain links TRBV7-9 to TRBJ2-3; 10 bases line up with TRBD2. CDR1 SEHNR and CDR2 FQNEAQ come from the germline V gene (reference sequence). Germline trimming cut 2 bases from V and 3 bases from J; bases unmatched to any gene: 2. The CDR3 contains 15 residues.

A remark on this clone: Mismatch with germline at one junction end may stem from a read error. The rearrangement uses TRBV18 and TRBJ2-1; D not certain. CDR3 length: 15 amino acids. The V gene's germline CDR1 is KGHSH and CDR2 LQKENI. The CDR3 region has the DNA TGTGCCAGCCCACCCGTACAGAACTCCTACAATGAGCAGTTCTTC. Residues: CASPPVQNSYNEQFF. Variable domain in full (rest from reference TRBV18 and TRBJ2-1): NAGVMQNPRHLVRRRGQEARLRCSPMKGHSHVYWYRQLPEEGLKFMVYLQKENIIDESGMPKERFSAEFPKEGPSILRIQQVVRGDSAAYFCASPPVQNSYNEQFFGPGTRLTVL.

This clone was counted many times. This may come from a read error, since a much larger clone is one base off. In the same sample, other DNA sequences code for this CDR3. V gene TRBV14 combines with J gene TRBJ1-3; no firm D call. The V end lost 2 bases, the J end lost 5 bases, and 1 base lay between the germline ends. The V gene's germline CDR1 is SGHDN and CDR2 FVKESK. This CDR3 is 11 amino acids long. For the CDR3, the DNA is TGTGCCAGCAGCCAACGAAACACCATATATTTT. Amino acid sequence: CASSQRNTIYF.

The chain uses TRBV6-2 or TRBV6-3 and TRBJ1-6; D gene ambiguous. CDR3 size: 14 residues. Germline CDR1 reads MNHEY; CDR2 reads SVGEGT. Trimming removed 7 bases at V and 8 bases at J, with 15 bases between. For the CDR3, the DNA is TGTGCCAGCACGTCACTCGGCGGGGATTCACCCCTCCACTTT. Protein: CASTSLGGDSPLHF.

The sample holds many counts of this clone. This chain links TRBV6-1 with TRBJ2-7; the D gene is possibly TRBD1 (6 bases). CDR1 and CDR2 from the germline V gene are MNHNS and SASEGT. This CDR3 comprises 15 residues. V was pared by 5 bases and J by 5 bases, with 19 bases between. The CDR3 protein is CASSYSPTGKNEQYF. The DNA for the CDR3 is TGTGCCAGCAGTTATTCCCCAACAGGGAAGAACGAGCAGTACTTC.

This clone was observed many times. J is TRBJ1-2 and V is TRBV28; no firm D call. V dropped 5 bases and J dropped 2 bases, with 12 bases sitting between them. Looked up from germline, CDR1 is MDHEN and CDR2 is SYDVKM. This CDR3 region has 14 residues. CDR3 protein: CASSPSTKNYGYTF. The CDR3 DNA reads TGTGCCAGCAGTCCGTCGACGAAGAACTATGGCTACACCTTC.

This clone has at least ten counts. V usage is TRBV6-5 and J usage is TRBJ1-5; no firm D call. The CDR3 runs to 14 residues. The V gene's germline CDR1 is MNHEY and CDR2 SVGAGI. V dropped 2 bases and J dropped 7 bases, with 12 bases sitting between them. The CDR3 DNA is TGTGCCAGCAGTTACCTACCCTCCGGGCAGCCCCAGCATTTT. This sequence encodes CASSYLPSGQPQHF.

This clone has only a few counts. This chain links TRBV10-3 with TRBJ2-1; D unclear. Germline assignment: CDR1 ENHRY and CDR2 SYGVKD. The CDR3 has 12 residues. V was shortened by 2 bases and J by 13 bases, with 12 bases between the two germline ends. The CDR3 DNA is TGTGCCATCAGTGAGGGCCTATTGAGACAGTTCTTC. Protein sequence: CAISEGLLRQFF.

This clone was seen repeatedly, ten times or more. The J gene is TRBJ2-4, the V gene TRBV9; D may match TRBD1 or TRBD2 (5 bases each). CDR1 is SGDLS, CDR2 YYNGEE, per germline. The CDR3 spans 13 residues. V was pared by 2 bases and J by 7 bases, with 10 bases between. DNA for the CDR3: TGTGCCAGCAGCGTTGACGGGGACAACATTCAGTACTTC. Translated, it gives CASSVDGDNIQYF.